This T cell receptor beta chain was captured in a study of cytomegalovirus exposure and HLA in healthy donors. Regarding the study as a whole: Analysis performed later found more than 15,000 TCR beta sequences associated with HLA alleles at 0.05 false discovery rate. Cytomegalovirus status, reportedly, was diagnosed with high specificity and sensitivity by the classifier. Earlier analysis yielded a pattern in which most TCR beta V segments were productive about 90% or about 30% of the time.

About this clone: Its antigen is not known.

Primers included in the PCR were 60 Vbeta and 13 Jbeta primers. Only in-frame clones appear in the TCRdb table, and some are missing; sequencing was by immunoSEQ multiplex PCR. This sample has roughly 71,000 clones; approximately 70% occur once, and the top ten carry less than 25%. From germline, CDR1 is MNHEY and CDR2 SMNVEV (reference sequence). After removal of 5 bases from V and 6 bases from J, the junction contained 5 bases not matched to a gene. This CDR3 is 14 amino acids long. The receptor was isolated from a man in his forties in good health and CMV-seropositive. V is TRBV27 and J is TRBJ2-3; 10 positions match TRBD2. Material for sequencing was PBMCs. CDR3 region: CASSPGTSVDTQYF. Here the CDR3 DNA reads TGTGCCAGCAGTCCAGGGACTAGCGTGGATACGCAGTATTTT.